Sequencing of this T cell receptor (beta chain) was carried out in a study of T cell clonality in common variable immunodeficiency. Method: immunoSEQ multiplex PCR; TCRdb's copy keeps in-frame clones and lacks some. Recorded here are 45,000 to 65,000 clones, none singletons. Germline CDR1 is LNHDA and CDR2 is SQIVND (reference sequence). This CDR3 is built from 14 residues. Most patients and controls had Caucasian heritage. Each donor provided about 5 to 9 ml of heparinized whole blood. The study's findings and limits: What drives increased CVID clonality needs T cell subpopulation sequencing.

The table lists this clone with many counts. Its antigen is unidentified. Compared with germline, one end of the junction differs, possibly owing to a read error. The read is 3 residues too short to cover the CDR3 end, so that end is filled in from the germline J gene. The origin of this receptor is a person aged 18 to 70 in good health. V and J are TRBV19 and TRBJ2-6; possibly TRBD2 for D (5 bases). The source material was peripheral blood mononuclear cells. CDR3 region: CAMRADSGANVLTF. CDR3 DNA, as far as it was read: TGCGCTATGCGGGCCGATTCTGGGGCCAACGTC.